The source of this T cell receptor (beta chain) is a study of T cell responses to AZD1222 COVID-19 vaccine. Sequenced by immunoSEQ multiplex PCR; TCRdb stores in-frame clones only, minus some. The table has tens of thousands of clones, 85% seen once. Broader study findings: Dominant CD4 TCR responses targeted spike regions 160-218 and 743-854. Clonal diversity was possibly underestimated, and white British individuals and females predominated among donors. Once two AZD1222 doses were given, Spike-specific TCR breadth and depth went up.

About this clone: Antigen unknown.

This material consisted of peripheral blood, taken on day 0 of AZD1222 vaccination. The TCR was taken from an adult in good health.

The CDR3 nucleotides read TGTGCCAGCAGCTTGATAGCAGATACGCAGTATTTT. Protein sequence: CASSLIADTQYF. The chain carries TRBV5-6 and TRBJ2-3; D gene unclear. The germline CDR1 and CDR2 sequences are SGHDT and YYEEEE. The length of the CDR3 is 12 residues. Trimming took off 1 base at V and 4 bases at J, with 4 bases between the two ends.